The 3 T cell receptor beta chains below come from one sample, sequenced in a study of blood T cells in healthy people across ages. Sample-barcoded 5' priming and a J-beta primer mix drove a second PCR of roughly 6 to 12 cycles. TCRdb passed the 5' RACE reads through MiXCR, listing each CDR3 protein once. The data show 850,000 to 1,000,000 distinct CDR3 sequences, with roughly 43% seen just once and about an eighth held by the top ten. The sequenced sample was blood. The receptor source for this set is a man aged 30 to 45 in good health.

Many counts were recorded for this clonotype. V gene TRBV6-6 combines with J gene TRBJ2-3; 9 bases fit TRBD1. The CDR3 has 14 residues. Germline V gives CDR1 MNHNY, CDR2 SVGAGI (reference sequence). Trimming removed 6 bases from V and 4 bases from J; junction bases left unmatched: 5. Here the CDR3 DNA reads TGTGCCAGCAGGGAGGGACAGGGCCCAGATACGCAGTATTTT. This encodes CASREGQGPDTQYF.

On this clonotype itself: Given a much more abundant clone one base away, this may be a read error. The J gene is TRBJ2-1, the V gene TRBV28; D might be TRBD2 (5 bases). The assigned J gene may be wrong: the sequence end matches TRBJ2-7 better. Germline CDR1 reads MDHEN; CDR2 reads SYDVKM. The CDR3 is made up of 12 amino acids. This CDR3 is CASTGTYNEQYF. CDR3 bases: TGTGCCAGCACGGGAACCTACAATGAGCAGTACTTC.

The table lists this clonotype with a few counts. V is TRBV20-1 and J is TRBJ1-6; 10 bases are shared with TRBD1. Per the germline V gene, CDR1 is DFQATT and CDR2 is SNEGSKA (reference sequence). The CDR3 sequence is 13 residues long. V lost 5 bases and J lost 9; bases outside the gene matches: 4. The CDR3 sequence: CSASGTGVSPLHF. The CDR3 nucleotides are TGCAGTGCTTCCGGGACAGGGGTTTCACCCCTCCACTTT.